Listed below are T cell receptor beta chains from one sample, sequenced in a study of blood T cells in healthy people across ages. TCRdb itself ran the 5' RACE reads through MiXCR, one entry per CDR3 protein. The sample lists approximately 820,000 distinct CDR3 sequences; approximately 48% were seen once. Material for sequencing was blood. The receptors stem from a man in his 60s in good health. Both conserved end residues are trimmed from each CDR3. A D gene is named only where the DNA matches it firmly. The size entry is marked missing in some rows and otherwise reads once, few, many or a size class.

TRBJ2-5	.	TRBV29-1	.	SVAAKETQY
TRBJ2-7	.	TRBV7-8	.	ASSLGLRGSYNEQY
TRBJ1-4	.	TRBV20-1	few	SASSFATNEKLF
TRBJ1-2	.	TRBV7-9	few	ASESGANYGYT
TRBJ1-1	.	TRBV3-1	.	ASSQGWGNTEAF
TRBJ2-7	.	TRBV6-2/TRBV6-3	.	ASSTRMEVPYEQY
TRBJ1-2	TRBD1	TRBV6-1	.	ASSGTGASYGYT
TRBJ2-1	TRBD1	TRBV5-5	.	ASSFWTGGHEQF
TRBJ2-1	.	TRBV7-2	.	ASSLKGGYNLNSYNEQF
TRBJ2-3	.	TRBV28	.	ASSLRVGGTDTQY
TRBJ1-2	.	TRBV20-1	few	SARDRRQHNYGYT
TRBJ2-1	TRBD2	TRBV9	few	ASSAGDRYNEQF
TRBJ1-1	.	TRBV4-1	many	ASSQEAGLRTEAF
TRBJ2-1	.	TRBV7-2	.	ASSEPGGPYNEQF
TRBJ2-3	.	TRBV4-3	.	ASSQVQGIGTDTQY
TRBJ2-1	.	TRBV2	.	ASSEPRSGEQF
TRBJ2-5	.	TRBV28	.	ASSLLQLETQY
TRBJ2-7	.	TRBV9	.	ASSVGPASTYEQY
TRBJ2-1	TRBD2	TRBV27	.	ASKLGGASHEQF
TRBJ2-7	.	TRBV21-1	few	ASSKGRDSASYEQY
TRBJ2-1	.	TRBV20-1	few	SAYPGAGDYNEQF
TRBJ2-4	TRBD1	TRBV29-1	.	SVGTGEVIQY
TRBJ2-3	.	TRBV9	once	ASSVVRDGDTQY
TRBJ1-5	TRBD1	TRBV29-1	.	SGKQGPGQPQH
TRBJ2-6	TRBD2	TRBV7-3	many	ASSLMRGTGANVLT
TRBJ2-3	.	TRBV4-3	.	ASSQDTGRGTDTQY
TRBJ2-1	.	TRBV7-2	few	ASSARDGPANEQF
TRBJ2-5	TRBD2	TRBV28	.	ASSHVAERETLY
TRBJ2-7	.	TRBV13	few	ASSLGNRDYEQY
TRBJ2-7	.	TRBV29-1	.	SGNSGYEQY
TRBJ2-2	TRBD1	TRBV14	.	ASRMTGDLGELF
TRBJ2-3	.	TRBV20-1	.	SANRQTGAGGTQY
TRBJ2-5	TRBD2	TRBV20-1	.	SARDPTSGGQETQY
TRBJ1-6	.	TRBV4-1	medium-sized	ASSQEDVLGSPLH
TRBJ2-7	TRBD1	TRBV29-1	.	SVSTGTGYYEQY
TRBJ2-5	TRBD2	TRBV4-3	.	ASSRGLAIQETQY
.	.	TRBV2	.	ASRDGYQETQF
TRBJ2-5	TRBD1	TRBV20-1	.	SANGQGLQETQY
TRBJ1-5	TRBD1	TRBV30	.	AWSGTGDQPQH
TRBJ2-5	TRBD1	TRBV12-3/TRBV12-4	.	ASSFGQGPWETQY
TRBJ2-7	TRBD1	TRBV7-2	.	ASSLGGTGGGEQY